In this sample, the clone carrying this T cell receptor (beta chain) turned up a few times. Its target is unknown. Amplification of the TCR beta CDR3 regions used RNA transcripts (as template). First-round RT-PCR relied on HTBI primers, and a second-round multiplex PCR came next. TCRdb recomputed calls from the multiplex PCR reads with MiXCR, one row per CDR3 protein. The sample includes 560,000 or so distinct CDR3 sequences, less than 40% of them seen just once. This entry belongs to a study of Graves' ophthalmopathy and Graves' hyperthyroidism. Notes on the study in general: Blood also harbored most expanded thyroid clonotypes above 0.001 frequency. The study's model predicted ophthalmopathy progression at approximately 70% sensitivity and 72% to 85% specificity.

The receptor was derived from an adult man with Graves' hyperthyroidism. Sequencing used peripheral blood or thyroid tissue (not recorded which).

The CDR3 is CSATRVTDTQYF. As DNA, the CDR3 is TGCAGTGCTACGAGGGTTACAGATACGCAGTATTTT. The rearrangement joins TRBV20-1 to TRBJ2-3, with D possibly matching TRBD2 (5 bases). CDR1 DFQATT and CDR2 SNEGSKA come from the germline V gene (reference sequence). Trimming shortened V by 4 bases and J by 3 bases, and 8 bases separated the two germline ends. The CDR3 runs 12 residues.